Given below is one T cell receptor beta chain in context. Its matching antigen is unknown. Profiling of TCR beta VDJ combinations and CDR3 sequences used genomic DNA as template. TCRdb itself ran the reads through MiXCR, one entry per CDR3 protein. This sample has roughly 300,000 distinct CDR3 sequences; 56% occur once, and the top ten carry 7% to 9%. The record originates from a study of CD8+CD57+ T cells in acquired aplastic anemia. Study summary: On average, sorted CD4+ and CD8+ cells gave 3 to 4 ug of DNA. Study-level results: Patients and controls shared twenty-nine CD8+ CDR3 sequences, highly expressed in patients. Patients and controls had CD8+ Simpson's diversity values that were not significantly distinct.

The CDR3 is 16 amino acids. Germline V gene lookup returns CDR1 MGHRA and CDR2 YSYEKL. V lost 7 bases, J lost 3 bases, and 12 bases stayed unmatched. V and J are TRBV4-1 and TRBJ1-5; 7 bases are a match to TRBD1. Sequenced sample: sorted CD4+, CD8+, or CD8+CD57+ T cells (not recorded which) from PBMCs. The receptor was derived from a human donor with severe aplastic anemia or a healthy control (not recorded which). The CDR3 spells CASTLTDRTTNQPQHF. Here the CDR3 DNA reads TGCGCCAGCACCTTAACGGACAGGACAACCAATCAGCCCCAGCATTTT.